These T cell receptor beta chains were read from a single sample in a study of T cell responses to AZD1222 COVID-19 vaccine. TCRdb keeps only in-frame clones here, not all; method: immunoSEQ multiplex PCR. The sample records about 180,000 clones, approximately 94% being singletons. The specimen was peripheral blood, collected on day 0 of AZD1222 vaccination. The origin of the receptors is an adult in good health. Each CDR3 is given with its conserved first and last residue. D genes are given only for firm matches. Part of the rows lack a size; the others show once, few, many or a class for expanded clones.

>TRBV6-4|TRBJ2-7|NA|NA
TGTGCCAGCAGTGACCCCCGGGGGGCTCAGGTCTACGAGCAGTACTTC
CASSDPRGAQVYEQYF
>TRBV6-2/TRBV6-3|TRBJ1-1|NA|NA
TGTGCCAGCAGCCCCGCAGTCCCACTGAACACTGAAGCTTTCTTT
CASSPAVPLNTEAFF
>TRBV18|TRBJ1-3|NA|NA
TGTGCCAGCTCACCACCGAGGGCCAACACCATATATTTT
CASSPPRANTIYF
>TRBV2|TRBJ1-2|NA|NA
TGTGCCAGCAGTGAAGCGCTTAGGCTAGGGTCGAGGGGCTACACCTTC
CASSEALRLGSRGYTF
>TRBV5-4|TRBJ2-5|NA|TRBD2
TGTGCCAGCAGCGTAACTAGCGCCCCGGCCACCCAGTACTTC
CASSVTSAPATQYF
>TRBV7-9|TRBJ1-5|NA|NA
TGTGCCAGCAGCTTAGACGGGAGCAATCAGCCCCAGCATTTT
CASSLDGSNQPQHF
>TRBV5-4|TRBJ2-3|NA|TRBD2
TGTGCCAGCAGCTTGCGACTAGCGGGAGGGACAGATACGCAGTATTTT
CASSLRLAGGTDTQYF
>TRBV24-1|TRBJ2-1|NA|TRBD2
TGTGCCACCAGTGGCGTGGCTAGCGGGACTAATGAGCAGTTCTTC
CATSGVASGTNEQFF
>TRBV6-1|TRBJ1-6|NA|NA
TGTGCCAGCAGTGACCCCAGGTTCTCCTATAATTCACCCCTCCACTTT
CASSDPRFSYNSPLHF
>TRBV4-2|TRBJ2-1|NA|NA
TGTGCCAGCAGCCAAGAAAAGCGCCCCTACAATGAGCAGTTCTTC
CASSQEKRPYNEQFF
>TRBV5-1|TRBJ2-7|NA|TRBD1
TGCGCCAGCAGCTTGATAGTTGGGACAGGGTTCCCCTACGAGCAGTACTTC
CASSLIVGTGFPYEQYF
>TRBV7-9|TRBJ1-3|NA|TRBD1
TGTGCCAGCAGCTTAGGGATGGGGACAGGGCTTTCAGGAAACACCATATATTTT
CASSLGMGTGLSGNTIYF
>TRBV6-5|TRBJ2-1|NA|NA
TGTGCCAGCAGTAATGACCGGTACTCCTACAATGAGCAGTTCTTC
CASSNDRYSYNEQFF
>TRBV7-9|TRBJ2-7|once|TRBD1
TGTGCCAGCAGCCAACCTTCGGGACAGAGAACCTACGAGCAGTACTTC
CASSQPSGQRTYEQYF
>TRBV6-5|TRBJ1-2|NA|NA
TGTGCCAGCACCCCTACAACCTTTAACTATGGCTACACCTTC
CASTPTTFNYGYTF
>TRBV6-5|TRBJ2-2|NA|NA
TGTGCCAGCAGCCTTCGGACAGACACCGGGGAGCTGTTTTTT
CASSLRTDTGELFF
>TRBV5-6|TRBJ1-6|NA|TRBD1
TGTGCCAGCAGCTTGGCCTCGGACAGGCACTCCTATAATTCACCCCTCCACTTT
CASSLASDRHSYNSPLHF
>TRBV6-5|TRBJ1-5|NA|TRBD1
TGTGCCAGCTCCTTCACCGGGACAGGCGTTCAGCCCCAGCATTTT
CASSFTGTGVQPQHF
>TRBV29-1|TRBJ2-7|NA|TRBD2
TGCAGCGCTGGGGGGGAGCGACTAGCGGGAGTGGTCCACGAGCAGTACTTC
CSAGGERLAGVVHEQYF
>TRBV7-2|TRBJ2-3|NA|TRBD2
TGTGCCAGCAGCCCCCGACTAGCGGGAGGGATCACAGATACGCAGTATTTT
CASSPRLAGGITDTQYF
>TRBV7-6|TRBJ2-7|NA|NA
TGTGCCAGCAGCTTACTGAAGGGGGGCGAGCAGTACTTC
CASSLLKGGEQYF
>TRBV6-5|TRBJ2-1|NA|NA
TGTGCCAGCAGTCCTACTAGCAACGAGCAGTTCTTC
CASSPTSNEQFF
>TRBV5-5|TRBJ1-5|NA|NA
TGTGCCAGCAGCGCATCCGGGACCGGCAATCAGCCCCAGCATTTT
CASSASGTGNQPQHF
>TRBV12-3/TRBV12-4|TRBJ2-3|NA|NA
TGTGCCAGCACCCTAGAAAGTACGCAGTATTTT
CASTLESTQYF
>TRBV5-1|TRBJ1-2|NA|TRBD1
TGCGCCAGCAGCCCCCAGGGGGGTCCCCTCTATGGCTACACCTTC
CASSPQGGPLYGYTF
>TRBV5-8|TRBJ1-5|NA|NA
TGTGCCAGCAGCTTCCTAGGGGGGTATAGCAATCAGCCCCAGCATTTT
CASSFLGGYSNQPQHF
>TRBV25-1|TRBJ1-2|NA|NA
TGTGCCAGCAGGGGGAACGGTGGCTACACCTTC
CASRGNGGYTF
>TRBV2|TRBJ1-2|NA|TRBD1
TGTGCCAGCAGGGTGGCCGGGACAGGGGGACATGGCTACACCTTC
CASRVAGTGGHGYTF
>TRBV15|TRBJ1-1|NA|NA
TGTGCCACCAGCAGATACAGGGCTGAGGGCACTGAAGCTTTCTTT
CATSRYRAEGTEAFF